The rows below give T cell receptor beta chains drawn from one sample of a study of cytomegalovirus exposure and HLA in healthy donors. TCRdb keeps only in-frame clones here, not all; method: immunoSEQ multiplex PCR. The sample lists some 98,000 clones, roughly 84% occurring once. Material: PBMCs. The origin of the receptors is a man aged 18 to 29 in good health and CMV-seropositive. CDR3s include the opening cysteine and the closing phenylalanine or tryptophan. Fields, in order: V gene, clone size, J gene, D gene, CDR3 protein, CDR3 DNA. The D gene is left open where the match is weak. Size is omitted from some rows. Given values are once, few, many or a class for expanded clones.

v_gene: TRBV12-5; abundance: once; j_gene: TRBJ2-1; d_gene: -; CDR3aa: CASSEASSYNEQFF; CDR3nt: TGTGCTAGTTCAGAGGCAAGCTCCTACAATGAGCAGTTCTTC
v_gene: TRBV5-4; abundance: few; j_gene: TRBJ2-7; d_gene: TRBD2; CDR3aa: CASHSSGSPMAYEQYF; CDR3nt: TGTGCCAGCCACTCTAGCGGGAGTCCTATGGCCTACGAGCAGTACTTC
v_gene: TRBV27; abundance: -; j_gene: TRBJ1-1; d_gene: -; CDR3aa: CASSLRGVSGTEAFF; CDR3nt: TGTGCCAGCAGTTTACGGGGGGTGAGTGGGACTGAAGCTTTCTTT
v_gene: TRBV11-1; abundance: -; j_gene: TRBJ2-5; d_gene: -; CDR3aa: CASSRTGVQETQYF; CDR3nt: TGTGCCAGCAGCCGAACGGGGGTTCAAGAGACCCAGTACTTC
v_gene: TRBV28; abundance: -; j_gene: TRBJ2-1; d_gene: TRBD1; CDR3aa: CASSLGQGLYEQFF; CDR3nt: TGTGCCAGCAGTTTGGGACAGGGGTTGTATGAGCAGTTCTTC
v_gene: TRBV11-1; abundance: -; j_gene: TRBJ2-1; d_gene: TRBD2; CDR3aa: CASSLTSAWNEEQFF; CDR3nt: TGTGCCAGCAGCTTGACTAGCGCTTGGAATGAGGAGCAGTTCTTC
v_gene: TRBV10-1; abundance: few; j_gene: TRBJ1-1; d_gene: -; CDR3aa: CASSLTGNTEAFF; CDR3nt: TGCGCCAGCAGTTTAACAGGCAATACTGAAGCTTTCTTT
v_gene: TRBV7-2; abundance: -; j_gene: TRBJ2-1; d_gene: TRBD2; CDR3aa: CASSLEGTSGSYRNEQFF; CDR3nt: TGTGCCAGCAGCTTAGAAGGGACTAGCGGGAGTTACCGCAATGAGCAGTTCTTC
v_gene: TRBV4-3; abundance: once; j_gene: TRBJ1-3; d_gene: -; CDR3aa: CASSRQRQTGSGNTIYF; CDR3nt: TGCGCCAGCAGCCGACAGCGACAGACCGGGTCTGGAAACACCATATATTTT
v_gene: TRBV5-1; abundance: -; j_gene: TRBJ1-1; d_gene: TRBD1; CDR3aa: CASSWDRAEAFF; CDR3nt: TGCGCCAGCAGCTGGGACAGGGCTGAAGCTTTCTTT
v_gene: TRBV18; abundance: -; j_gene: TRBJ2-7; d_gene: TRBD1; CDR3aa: CASSPPDRTNYEQYF; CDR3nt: TGTGCCAGCTCACCCCCGGACAGGACAAACTACGAGCAGTACTTC
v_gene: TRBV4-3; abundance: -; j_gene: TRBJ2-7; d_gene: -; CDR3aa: CASSQEANLGEQYF; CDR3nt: TGCGCCAGCAGCCAAGAGGCCAACCTAGGCGAGCAGTACTTC
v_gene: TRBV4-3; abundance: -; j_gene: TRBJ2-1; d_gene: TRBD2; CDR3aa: CASSPLAGGRNEQFF; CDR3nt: TGCGCCAGCAGCCCGCTAGCGGGAGGCAGGAATGAGCAGTTCTTC
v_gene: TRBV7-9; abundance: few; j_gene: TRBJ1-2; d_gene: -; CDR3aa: CASSPAGGFNYGYTF; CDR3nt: TGTGCCAGCAGCCCCGCGGGAGGCTTTAACTATGGCTACACCTTC
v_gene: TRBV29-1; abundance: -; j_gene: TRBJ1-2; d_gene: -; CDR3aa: CSVEEQGPYGYTF; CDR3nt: TGCAGCGTTGAAGAGCAGGGGCCCTATGGCTACACCTTC
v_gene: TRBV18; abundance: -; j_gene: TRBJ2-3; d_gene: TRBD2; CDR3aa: CASSQGLAGESTDTQYF; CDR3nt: TGTGCCAGCTCCCAGGGACTAGCGGGAGAAAGCACAGATACGCAGTATTTT
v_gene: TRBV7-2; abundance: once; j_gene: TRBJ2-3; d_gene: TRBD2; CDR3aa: CASRAPGLAGDTQYF; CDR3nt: TGTGCCAGCAGAGCGCCGGGACTAGCGGGAGATACGCAGTATTTT
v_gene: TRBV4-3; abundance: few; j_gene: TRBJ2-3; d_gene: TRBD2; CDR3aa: CASSQETSGFFSTDTQYF; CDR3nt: TGCGCCAGCAGCCAAGAGACTAGCGGGTTTTTTAGCACAGATACGCAGTATTTT
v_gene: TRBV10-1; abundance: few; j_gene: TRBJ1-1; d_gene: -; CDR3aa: CASSEQVNTEAFF; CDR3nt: TGCGCCAGCAGTGAACAGGTGAACACTGAAGCTTTCTTT
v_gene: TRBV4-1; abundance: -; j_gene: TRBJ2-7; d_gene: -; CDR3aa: CASSQRGGSYEQYF; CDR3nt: TGCGCCAGCAGCCAACGAGGCGGCTCCTACGAGCAGTACTTC
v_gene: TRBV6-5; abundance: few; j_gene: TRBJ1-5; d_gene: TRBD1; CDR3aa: CASRQGIYQPQHF; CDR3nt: TGTGCCAGCAGACAGGGGATTTATCAGCCCCAGCATTTT
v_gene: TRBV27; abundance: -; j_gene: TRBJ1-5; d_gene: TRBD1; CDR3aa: CASSSTTGGAIQPQHF; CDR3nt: TGTGCCAGCAGCTCAACTACAGGGGGCGCAATTCAGCCCCAGCATTTT
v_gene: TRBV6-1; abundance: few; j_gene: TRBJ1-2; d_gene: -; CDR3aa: CASTLGGATYGGYTF; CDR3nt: TGTGCCAGCACTCTCGGGGGGGCAACGTACGGTGGCTACACCTTC
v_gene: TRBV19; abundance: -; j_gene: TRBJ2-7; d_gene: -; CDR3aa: CASSTTAGLGYEQYF; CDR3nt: TGTGCCAGTAGTACAACAGCAGGGTTAGGCTACGAGCAGTACTTC
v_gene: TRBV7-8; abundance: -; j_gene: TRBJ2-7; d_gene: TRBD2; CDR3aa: CASSLSWGLPSYEQYF; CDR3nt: TGTGCCAGCAGCTTATCATGGGGACTACCCTCCTACGAGCAGTACTTC
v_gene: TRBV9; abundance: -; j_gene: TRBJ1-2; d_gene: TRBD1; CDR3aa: CASSVGTGGFSGYTF; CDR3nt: TGTGCCAGCAGCGTAGGGACAGGGGGCTTTTCCGGCTACACCTTC
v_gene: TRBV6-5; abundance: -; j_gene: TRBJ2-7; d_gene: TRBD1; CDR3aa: CASSKDRGFYEQYF; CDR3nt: TGTGCCAGTAGTAAAGACAGGGGATTCTACGAGCAGTACTTC
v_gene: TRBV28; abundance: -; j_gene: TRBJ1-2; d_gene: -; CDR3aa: CASSLDSTAYGYTF; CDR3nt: TGTGCCAGCAGTTTGGACAGCACCGCGTATGGCTACACCTTC
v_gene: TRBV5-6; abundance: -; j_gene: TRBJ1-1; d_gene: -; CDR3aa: CASSLMEDTEAFF; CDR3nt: TGTGCCAGCAGCTTAATGGAGGACACTGAAGCTTTCTTT
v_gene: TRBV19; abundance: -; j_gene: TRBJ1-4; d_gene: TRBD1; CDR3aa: CASTLQGQVYEKLFF; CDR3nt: TGTGCCAGTACACTCCAAGGACAGGTATATGAAAAACTGTTTTTT
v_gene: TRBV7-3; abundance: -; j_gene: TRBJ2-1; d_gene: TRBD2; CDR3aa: CASSLSGGSNEQFF; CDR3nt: TGTGCCAGCAGCTTATCTGGCGGGAGTAATGAGCAGTTCTTC
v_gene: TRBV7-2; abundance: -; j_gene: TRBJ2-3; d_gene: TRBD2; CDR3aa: CASRLLAGGPDTQYF; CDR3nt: TGTGCCAGCAGGCTGCTAGCGGGGGGCCCCGATACGCAGTATTTT
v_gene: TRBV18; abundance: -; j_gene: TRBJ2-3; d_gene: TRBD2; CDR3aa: CASSPSGTSVTDTQYF; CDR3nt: TGTGCCAGCTCACCATCCGGGACTAGCGTCACAGATACGCAGTATTTT
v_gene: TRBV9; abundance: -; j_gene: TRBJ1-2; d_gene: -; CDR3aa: CASSVVPDSSYGYTF; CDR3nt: TGTGCCAGCAGCGTAGTTCCCGACAGTTCCTATGGCTACACCTTC
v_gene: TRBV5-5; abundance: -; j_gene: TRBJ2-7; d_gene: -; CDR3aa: CASSFGQGKYEQYF; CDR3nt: TGTGCCAGCAGCTTTGGGCAGGGGAAGTACGAGCAGTACTTC
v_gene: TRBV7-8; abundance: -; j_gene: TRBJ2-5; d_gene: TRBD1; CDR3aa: CASSPDRGSVAAQYF; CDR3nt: TGTGCCAGCAGCCCGGACAGGGGATCAGTGGCGGCCCAGTACTTC
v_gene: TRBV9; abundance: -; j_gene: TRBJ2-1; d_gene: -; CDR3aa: CASSDEGGLLQNEQFF; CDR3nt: TGTGCCAGCAGCGACGAGGGGGGACTACTCCAAAATGAGCAGTTCTTC
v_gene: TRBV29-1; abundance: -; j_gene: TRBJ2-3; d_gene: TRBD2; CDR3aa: CSVLAEGTDTQYF; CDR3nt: TGCAGCGTACTAGCGGAGGGCACAGATACGCAGTATTTT
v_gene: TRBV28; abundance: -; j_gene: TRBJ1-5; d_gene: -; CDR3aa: CASSRRRGGGSNQPQHF; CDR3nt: TGTGCCAGCAGCCGAAGAAGGGGGGGAGGGAGCAATCAGCCCCAGCATTTT
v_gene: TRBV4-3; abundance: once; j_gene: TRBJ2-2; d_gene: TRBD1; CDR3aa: CASSQDLGQGTELFF; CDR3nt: TGCGCCAGCAGCCAAGATCTGGGACAGGGTACGGAGCTGTTTTTT
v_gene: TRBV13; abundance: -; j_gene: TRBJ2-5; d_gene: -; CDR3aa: CASSFSGVGETQYF; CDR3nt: TGTGCCAGCAGCTTTTCGGGAGTAGGGGAGACCCAGTACTTC
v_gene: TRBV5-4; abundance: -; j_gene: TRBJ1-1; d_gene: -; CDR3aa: CASSSPGGARTEAFF; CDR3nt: TGTGCCAGCAGCTCTCCGGGGGGGGCGCGCACTGAAGCTTTCTTT
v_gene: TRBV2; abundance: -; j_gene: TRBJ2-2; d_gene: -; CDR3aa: CASSEVSRDTGELFF; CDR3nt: TGTGCCAGCAGTGAAGTCTCCAGGGATACCGGGGAGCTGTTTTTT
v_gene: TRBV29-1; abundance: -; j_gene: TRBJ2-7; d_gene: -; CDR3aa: CSAGDSFGDYEQYF; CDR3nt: TGCAGCGCGGGGGACAGCTTTGGGGACTACGAGCAGTACTTC
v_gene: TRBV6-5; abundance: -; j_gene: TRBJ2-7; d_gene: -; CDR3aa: CASSYSGASSYEQYF; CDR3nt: TGTGCCAGCAGTTACTCGGGGGCTTCTTCCTACGAGCAGTACTTC
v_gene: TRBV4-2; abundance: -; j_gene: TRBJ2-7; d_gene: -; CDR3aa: CASSQGRDYEQYF; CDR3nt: TGTGCCAGCAGCCAAGGCAGGGACTACGAGCAGTACTTC
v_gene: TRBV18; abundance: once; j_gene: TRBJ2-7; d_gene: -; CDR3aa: CASSPTLAATYEQYF; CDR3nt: TGTGCCAGCTCACCTACTTTAGCGGCAACCTACGAGCAGTACTTC
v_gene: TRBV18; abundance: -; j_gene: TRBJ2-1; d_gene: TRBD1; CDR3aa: CASSRGQGVKDEQFF; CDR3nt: TGTGCCAGCTCACGAGGACAGGGGGTAAAGGATGAGCAGTTCTTC
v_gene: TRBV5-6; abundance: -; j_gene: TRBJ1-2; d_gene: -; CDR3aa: CASSLTLNYGYTF; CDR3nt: TGTGCCAGCAGCTTGACGCTAAACTATGGCTACACCTTC
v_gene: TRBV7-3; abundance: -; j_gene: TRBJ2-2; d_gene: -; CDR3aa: CASLSEARGGELFF; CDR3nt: TGTGCCAGCCTCTCAGAGGCCCGGGGGGGGGAGCTGTTTTTT
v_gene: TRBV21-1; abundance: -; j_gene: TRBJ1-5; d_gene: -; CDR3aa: CASSKAPFGQGLLFDQPQHF; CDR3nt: TGTGCCAGCAGCAAAGCGCCGTTTGGACAGGGTTTGTTGTTCGATCAGCCCCAGCATTTT
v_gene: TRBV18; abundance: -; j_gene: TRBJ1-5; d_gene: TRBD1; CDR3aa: CASSRQGSNQPQHF; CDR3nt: TGTGCCAGCTCACGACAGGGTAGCAATCAGCCCCAGCATTTT
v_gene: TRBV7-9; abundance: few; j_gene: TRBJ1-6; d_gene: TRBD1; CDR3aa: CASSTGQGANSPLHF; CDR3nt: TGTGCCAGCAGCACAGGACAGGGGGCGAATTCACCCCTCCACTTT
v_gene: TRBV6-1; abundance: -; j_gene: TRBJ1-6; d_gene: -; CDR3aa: CASSEGRGNSPLHF; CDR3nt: TGTGCCAGCAGCGAGGGCCGGGGTAATTCACCCCTCCACTTT
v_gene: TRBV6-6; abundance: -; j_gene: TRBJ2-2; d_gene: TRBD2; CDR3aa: CASSSTLAGETGELFF; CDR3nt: TGTGCCAGCAGCTCGACTCTAGCGGGAGAAACCGGGGAGCTGTTTTTT